The 7 T cell receptor beta chains given below trace back to one sample, sequenced in a study of fetal regulatory T cell absence and autoimmunity. TCRdb keeps only in-frame clones here, not all; method: immunoSEQ multiplex PCR. The sample has 95,000 or so clones, approximately 75% seen once. Sequencing was done on a sample of pancreas tissue. The receptors here all came from a male donor with IPEX syndrome.

The V call is TRBV7-2, the J call TRBJ1-2, with a tentative D call TRBD1 (6 bases). This CDR3 contains 14 residues. V lost 0 bases and J 2 bases, leaving 7 bases between the germline ends. CDR1 and CDR2 (germline): SGHTA, FQGNSA. CDR3 nucleotide sequence: TGTGCCAGCAGCTTAGCGGGACAAAACTATGGCTACACCTTC. Its protein is CASSLAGQNYGYTF. Combining the CDR3 with reference TRBV7-2 and TRBJ1-2 gives the whole variable domain GAGVSQSPSNKVTEKGKDVELRCDPISGHTALYWYRQSLGQGLEFLIYFQGNSAPDKSGLPSDRFSAERTGGSVSTLTIQRTQQEDSAVYLCASSLAGQNYGYTFGSGTRLTVV.

The rearrangement joins TRBV25-1 to TRBJ2-1; the match to TRBD2 covers 13 bases. Per the germline V gene, CDR1 is MGHDK and CDR2 is SYGVNS. Trimming at V came to 8 bases and at J to 10 bases, leaving 5 bases not matched to a gene. The CDR3 sequence is 13 residues long. The chain's CDR3 is CASGLAGAREQFF. CDR3 coding DNA: TGTGCCAGCGGACTAGCGGGAGCTCGGGAGCAGTTCTTC.

The rearrangement uses TRBV10-3 and TRBJ2-1; 9 bases fit TRBD2. This CDR3 comprises 17 residues. V lost 0 bases and J lost 0; bases outside the gene matches: 3. Germline V gives CDR1 ENHRY, CDR2 SYGVKD. CDR3 protein: CAISESGSGSSYNEQFF. The CDR3 region has the DNA TGTGCCATCAGTGAGTCGGGTAGCGGGAGCTCCTACAATGAGCAGTTCTTC.

This chain joins TRBV5-1 and TRBJ2-6; D may be TRBD1 or TRBD2 (5 bases each). The germline V gene has CDR1 SGHRS and CDR2 YFSETQ. CDR3 length: 15 amino acids. Trimming pared 2 bases from V and 2 bases from J, leaving 8 bases between. For the CDR3, the DNA is TGCGCCAGCAGCTTCGTGGGGGCTGGGGCCAACGTCCTGACTTTC. As protein: CASSFVGAGANVLTF.

V usage is TRBV12-5 and J usage is TRBJ1-6, with TRBD1 matching over 10 bases. The CDR3 is 16 amino acids. Germline V gene sequence: CDR1 LGHNT, CDR2 FRNRAP. V was clipped by 5 bases and J by 6 bases; unmatched bases: 7. The CDR3 nucleotides are TGTGCTAGTGGTCCCTACGGACAGGGGGGTAATTCACCCCTCCACTTT. This translates into CASGPYGQGGNSPLHF.

This clone showed up just a few times. This chain links TRBV7-9 with TRBJ2-7; 8 bases are a match to TRBD2. CDR3 length: 14 residues. The ends lost 7 bases at V and 0 bases at J; junction bases unmatched: 5. Germline values: CDR1 SEHNR, CDR2 FQNEAQ (reference sequence). CDR3 in amino acids: CASNHAGGSYEQYF. CDR3 in DNA: TGTGCCAGCAACCATGCGGGGGGCTCCTACGAGCAGTACTTC.

This clone was seen a few times. V is TRBV10-3 and J is TRBJ1-5; 12 nucleotides align to TRBD1. With V trimmed by 3 bases and J by 9 bases, 9 bases remained unmatched. The CDR3 covers 16 residues. Germline V CDR1 and CDR2: ENHRY, SYGVKD. The CDR3 spells CAISDRDRGQELPQHF. CDR3 bases: TGTGCCATCAGTGACCGGGACAGGGGGCAGGAATTGCCCCAGCATTTT.